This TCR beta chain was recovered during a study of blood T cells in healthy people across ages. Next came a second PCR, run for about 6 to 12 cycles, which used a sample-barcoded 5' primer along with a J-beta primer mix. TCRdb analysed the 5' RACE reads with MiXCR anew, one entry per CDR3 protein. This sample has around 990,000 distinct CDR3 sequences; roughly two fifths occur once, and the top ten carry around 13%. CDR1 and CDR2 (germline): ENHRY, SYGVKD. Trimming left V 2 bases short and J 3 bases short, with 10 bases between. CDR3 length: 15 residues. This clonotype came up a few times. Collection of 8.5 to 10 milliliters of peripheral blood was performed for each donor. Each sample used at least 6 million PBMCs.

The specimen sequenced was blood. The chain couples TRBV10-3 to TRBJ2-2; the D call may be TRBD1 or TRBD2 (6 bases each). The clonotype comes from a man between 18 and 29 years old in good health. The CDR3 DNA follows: TGTGCCATCAGTGAGGCCGGGGGCTACACCGGGGAGCTGTTTTTT. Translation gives CAISEAGGYTGELFF.